This T cell receptor (beta chain) is drawn from a study of CD8 T cells in Susac syndrome. Random hexamers were used to reverse transcribe an amount of roughly 0.5 to 1 ug RNA. An immunoSEQ multiplex PCR generated amplified TCR beta CDR3 products spanning 54 Vbeta and 13 Jbeta. MiXCR, applied by TCRdb to the immunoSEQ multiplex PCR reads, yields one record per CDR3 protein. This table has 130,000 to 150,000 distinct CDR3 sequences, nearly 95% appearing once. Remarks on this clonotype: What it binds is not known.

This CDR3 contains 12 residues. The germline CDR1 and CDR2 sequences are SEHNR and FQNEAQ (reference sequence). The V end was cut by 5 bases, the J end by 5 bases, with 9 bases between. Negative isolation was used for CD8+ and CD4+ T cells and FACS enrichment for TEMRA cells. Points from the study as a whole: The study acknowledged a relatively small number of individuals in its TCR sequencing and HLA analysis.

The sample was CD8+ T cells from PBMCs. This TCR was recovered from a human donor in good health. The gene calls are TRBV7-9 and TRBJ1-1; D is undetermined. The CDR3 region has the DNA TGTGCCAGCAGCGCCCAGTCAACTGAAGCTTTCTTT. Its protein product is CASSAQSTEAFF.